The clone carrying this TCR beta chain was detected a few times. The sample belongs to a study of Ad26.COV2.S vaccination and SARS-CoV-2 variants. The treatment: roughly 20 received Ad26.COV2.S at low or high dose, single or two shots; roughly five received placebo; per-sample allocation not given. After the first vaccine or placebo injection, samples were drawn on day 63. Data came from immunoSEQ multiplex PCR; TCRdb stores just in-frame clones and leaves some out. The sample includes roughly 700,000 clones, more than 80% seen only once; the top ten take over 1.3%. CDR1 is SEHNR and CDR2 is FQNEAQ in the germline V gene (reference sequence). The CDR3 totals 14 residues. V lost 1 base to trimming and J lost 6 bases, with 10 bases between them.

The material sequenced was peripheral blood, taken in a trial of Ad26.COV2.S vaccine versus placebo. This clonotype originated in a person between 18 and 65 years old who received the Ad26.COV2.S COVID-19 vaccine or a placebo. The chain recombines TRBV7-9 with TRBJ2-1; a weak D match, TRBD2 (5 bases). The DNA for the CDR3 is TGTGCCAGCAGCTTAGTTGGGAGACGCAATGAGCAGTTCTTC. Its protein product is CASSLVGRRNEQFF.